Listed below are T cell receptor beta chains from one sample, sequenced in a study of neurological immune-mediated disorders. One entry per CDR3 protein results from TCRdb running MiXCR on the 5' RACE reads. This sample yields approximately 65,000 distinct CDR3 sequences, of which around 4% are seen a single time; just over 2.5% belongs to the top ten. The sample consisted of PBMCs. The receptor set was obtained from a man between 50 and 59 years old with multiple sclerosis. CDR3s include the opening cysteine and the closing phenylalanine or tryptophan. Fields, in order: clone size, CDR3 length, V gene, J gene, D gene, CDR3 protein, CDR3 DNA. A D gene is named only where the DNA matches it firmly. Some rows mark clone size as missing; the rest say once, few, many or name a class of expanded clone.

abundance: many
len: 18
v_gene: TRBV3-1
j_gene: TRBJ2-6
d_gene: -
CDR3aa: CASSHSGTADSGANVLTF
CDR3nt: TGTGCCAGCAGCCACTCGGGGACTGCGGACTCTGGGGCCAACGTCCTGACTTTC

abundance: many
len: 14
v_gene: TRBV12-3/TRBV12-4
j_gene: TRBJ2-2
d_gene: -
CDR3aa: CASSLQGGTGELFF
CDR3nt: TGTGCCAGCAGTTTACAGGGGGGCACCGGGGAGCTGTTTTTT

abundance: many
len: 13
v_gene: TRBV6-1
j_gene: TRBJ1-2
d_gene: TRBD1
CDR3aa: CASSDRDRASYTF
CDR3nt: TGTGCCAGCAGTGATCGGGACAGGGCAAGCTACACCTTC

abundance: -
len: 18
v_gene: TRBV5-1
j_gene: TRBJ2-5
d_gene: -
CDR3aa: CASSLKEVYGSGGETQYF
CDR3nt: TGCGCCAGCAGCTTGAAGGAGGTGTATGGTTCAGGAGGGGAGACCCAGTACTTC

abundance: many
len: 17
v_gene: TRBV7-6
j_gene: TRBJ1-3
d_gene: -
CDR3aa: CASSLGAGPSSGNTIYF
CDR3nt: TGTGCCAGCAGCTTAGGCGCAGGTCCCAGCTCTGGAAACACCATATATTTT

abundance: many
len: 16
v_gene: TRBV5-6
j_gene: TRBJ2-5
d_gene: TRBD1
CDR3aa: CASSLSGQGRGETQYF
CDR3nt: TGTGCCAGCAGCTTAAGCGGACAGGGGCGCGGAGAGACCCAGTACTTC

abundance: medium-sized
len: 15
v_gene: TRBV12-3/TRBV12-4
j_gene: TRBJ2-1
d_gene: -
CDR3aa: CASNAPGVAYNEQFF
CDR3nt: TGTGCCAGCAACGCCCCCGGGGTTGCCTACAATGAGCAGTTCTTC

abundance: many
len: 18
v_gene: TRBV5-1
j_gene: TRBJ2-3
d_gene: -
CDR3aa: CASSLDIFGNRQTDTQYF
CDR3nt: TGCGCCAGCAGCTTGGATATTTTTGGGAATAGGCAAACAGATACGCAGTATTTT

abundance: many
len: 18
v_gene: TRBV6-5
j_gene: TRBJ2-3
d_gene: TRBD2
CDR3aa: CASSYSGGSGGNPDTQYF
CDR3nt: TGTGCCAGCAGTTACTCGGGGGGAAGCGGGGGTAATCCAGATACGCAGTATTTT

abundance: many
len: 15
v_gene: TRBV7-2
j_gene: TRBJ2-1
d_gene: TRBD2
CDR3aa: CASVMELAGGHEQFF
CDR3nt: TGTGCCAGCGTAATGGAGCTAGCGGGGGGGCATGAGCAGTTCTTC

abundance: many
len: 12
v_gene: TRBV5-6
j_gene: TRBJ1-6
d_gene: -
CDR3aa: CASTLARSPLNF
CDR3nt: TGTGCCAGCACCTTGGCGAGATCACCCCTCAACTTT

abundance: many
len: 16
v_gene: TRBV6-5
j_gene: TRBJ2-1
d_gene: TRBD2
CDR3aa: CASSHQRGGAHNEQFF
CDR3nt: TGTGCCAGCAGTCACCAGCGGGGGGGCGCCCACAATGAGCAGTTCTTC

abundance: many
len: 15
v_gene: TRBV20-1
j_gene: TRBJ1-1
d_gene: -
CDR3aa: CSARVNINRNTEAFF
CDR3nt: TGCAGTGCTAGAGTTAACATTAACAGGAACACTGAAGCTTTCTTT

abundance: many
len: 13
v_gene: TRBV20-1
j_gene: TRBJ2-5
d_gene: -
CDR3aa: CSARVGYQETQYF
CDR3nt: TGCAGTGCCAGAGTGGGGTACCAAGAGACCCAGTACTTC

abundance: -
len: 17
v_gene: TRBV2
j_gene: TRBJ1-1
d_gene: -
CDR3aa: CASSETPGTEINTEAFF
CDR3nt: TGTGCCAGCAGTGAAACCCCAGGGACGGAGATTAACACTGAAGCTTTCTTT

abundance: many
len: 14
v_gene: TRBV20-1
j_gene: TRBJ1-2
d_gene: -
CDR3aa: CSARDMARSYGYTF
CDR3nt: TGCAGTGCTAGAGATATGGCCAGATCCTATGGCTACACCTTC

abundance: few
len: 15
v_gene: TRBV5-1
j_gene: TRBJ2-1
d_gene: TRBD1
CDR3aa: CASSPRTGDYNEQFF
CDR3nt: TGCGCCAGCAGCCCCCGGACAGGGGACTACAATGAGCAGTTCTTC